These T cell receptor beta chains were read from a single sample in a study of identifying expanded T cells in peripheral blood. The data were produced by immunoSEQ multiplex PCR, yet TCRdb's version contains in-frame clones alone and is incomplete. The sample has under 150,000 clones; approximately 86% are singletons. The sequencing sample was made of blood. These receptors were obtained from a person aged 18 to 75 in good health. Both conserved end residues are part of each CDR3. Fields, in order: clone size, V gene, D gene, J gene, CDR3 DNA, CDR3 protein. The D gene is left open where the match is weak. Clone size is not always given. Where it is, it says once, few, many or a class for expanded clones.

>-|TRBV7-9|TRBD1|TRBJ2-3
TGTGCCAGCAGCTCGGACAGGGGGAGTGCAGATACGCAGTATTTT
CASSSDRGSADTQYF
>-|TRBV25-1|TRBD1|TRBJ2-7
TGTGCCAGCAGTGCCCCCCGACAGGGGTTAATCTACGAGCAGTACTTC
CASSAPRQGLIYEQYF
>-|TRBV28|TRBD2|TRBJ2-5
TGTGCCAGCAGTTCGTATAGCGGGAAGGTAGTAGGGGAGACCCAGTACTTC
CASSSYSGKVVGETQYF
>once|TRBV6-6|-|TRBJ1-2
TGTGCCAGCAGTTACCCGAGGGCAGGTAACTATGGCTACACCTTC
CASSYPRAGNYGYTF
>-|TRBV7-3|-|TRBJ2-5
TGTGCCAGCAGCCCCGTGGCGGGTGAGACCCAGTACTTC
CASSPVAGETQYF
>once|TRBV19|TRBD1|TRBJ2-3
TGTGCCAGTAGTATAGAGGCAGGGGGCGTCGGCACAGATACGCAGTATTTT
CASSIEAGGVGTDTQYF
>-|TRBV18|-|TRBJ2-7
TGTGCCAGCTCACCGACCAGGGGAGGGGTCATCTACGAGCAGTACTTC
CASSPTRGGVIYEQYF
>-|TRBV10-3|-|TRBJ1-2
TGTGCCATCAGCGAGGACGGAGGAAGACACTATGGCTACACCTTC
CAISEDGGRHYGYTF
>-|TRBV27|-|TRBJ2-7
TGTGCCAGCAGTTTAAGGGGACAGATACTAGCGAAGAGCTCCTACGAGCAGTACTTC
CASSLRGQILAKSSYEQYF
>-|TRBV2|TRBD1|TRBJ2-2
TGTGCCAGCAGTGTACAGGGGGACACCGGGGAGCTGTTTTTT
CASSVQGDTGELFF
>-|TRBV28|-|TRBJ2-6
TGTGCCAGCAGTTTGTATACCGGGGCCAACGTCCTGACTTTC
CASSLYTGANVLTF
>-|TRBV7-9|-|TRBJ2-7
TGTGCCAGCAGCTTAGCGGGGGATACCTACGAGCAGTACTTC
CASSLAGDTYEQYF
>-|TRBV19|TRBD1|TRBJ2-7
TGTGCCAGTAGTCTCCGGGACAGGGACCACGAGCAGTACTTC
CASSLRDRDHEQYF
>-|TRBV2|-|TRBJ1-2
TGTGCCAGCAGAGTCGAAAGTAATGGCTACACCTTC
CASRVESNGYTF
>-|TRBV9|-|TRBJ2-7
TGTGCCAGCAGCGTAGGGCAGACCTACGAGCAGTACTTC
CASSVGQTYEQYF
>-|TRBV2|-|TRBJ1-6
TGTGCCACCCGAACGGGGAACTCTAATTCACCCCTCCACTTT
CATRTGNSNSPLHF
>once|TRBV18|TRBD1|TRBJ1-3
TGTGCCAGCTCACCGGGACAGAGCTCTGGAAACACCATATATTTT
CASSPGQSSGNTIYF
>-|TRBV7-2|-|TRBJ2-5
TGTGCCAGCAGCTTAGCGAGGCAGGCAGAGACCCAGTACTTC
CASSLARQAETQYF
>many|TRBV5-3|-|TRBJ1-5
TGTGCCAGAAGCCCCGGCGCCCTGTATAGCAATCAGCCCCAGCATTTT
CARSPGALYSNQPQHF
>-|TRBV5-1|-|TRBJ1-4
TGCGCCAGCAGCTCCACCGGGACAAGGAATGAAAAACTGTTTTTT
CASSSTGTRNEKLFF
>-|TRBV9|-|TRBJ1-1
TGTGCCAGCAGCGTAGGTACAGGGTCCACTGAAGCTTTCTTT
CASSVGTGSTEAFF
>-|TRBV6-5|-|TRBJ1-1
TGTGCCAGCAGTAACCCAGGGTTGGGGAACACTGAAGCTTTCTTT
CASSNPGLGNTEAFF
>-|TRBV6-1|-|TRBJ2-3
TGTGCCAGCAGTGAACCGGCCCTGGGCGCAAATACGCAGTATTTT
CASSEPALGANTQYF
>few|TRBV2|TRBD1|TRBJ1-1
TGTGCCAGCGGGGGGACAGACACTTTAGGGACTGAAGCTTTCTTT
CASGGTDTLGTEAFF
>-|TRBV27|-|TRBJ1-1
TGTGCCAGCGGAAAGAGGGGGATTGGAGAAACTGAAGCTTTCTTT
CASGKRGIGETEAFF
>-|TRBV5-1|TRBD1|TRBJ1-2
TGCGCCAGCACACTTCGGGCAGGGGGTGGCTATGGCTACACCTTC
CASTLRAGGGYGYTF